This T cell receptor (beta chain) was captured in a study of blood T cell repertoires in COVID-19 (dated by TCRdb to the early 2020s). Concerning the study at large: Samples covering the acute and convalescent phases of COVID-19 were provided by collaborators in the United States, Italy and Spain. The prospective study material was composed of cDNA or gDNA derived from T cells, B-cell-depleted T cells, or PBMCs. The dataset comprised deeply sampled blood TCRbeta repertoires from subjects exposed to, actively infected with, or recovered from COVID-19. The repertoires were released in a freely available public database intended as a resource for research on the immune response to SARS-CoV-2. The samples were drawn from the first 160 participants of the ongoing ImmuneRACE study and from 950 to 1,500 subjects provided by 6 global collaborators. A de-identified subject ID, COVID-19 status, age in years and sex were almost always included in the sample metadata. HLA class I and class II types, where available, came from metadata supplied by the sample provider rather than from assay-based typing. General findings and caveats noted by the study authors: The quantity of clinical and demographic metadata differed by source and by participant and was supplied without curation.

Whole blood was collected in K2EDTA tubes by collaborating institutions according to the institutions' own protocols. Collaborator samples were shipped for TCRbeta analysis as frozen whole blood, isolated PBMCs, or DNA extracted from either sample type. Of note for this clone: What this receptor recognizes is not known. No base qualities exist here, and no much larger clone lies one base off it. In the same sample, other DNA sequences code for this CDR3.

From the cysteine through the phenylalanine, the CDR3 covers 15 amino acids. This entry keeps only the CDR3 DNA: 45 bases, framed from base 1. TCRbeta CDR3 regions were amplified from genomic DNA by means of the immunoSEQ Assay, a bias-controlled multiplex PCR. The study's own analysis went as follows. Nucleated cell counts per sample were estimated from amplification of reference gene primers within the assay. To quantify the absolute abundance of each unique TCRbeta CDR3 rearrangement, sequence reads were collapsed and filtered. For each sample, productive Simpson clonality was calculated by taking the square root of Simpson's diversity index across productive rearrangements. This is the immuneACCESS table as TCRdb keeps it, with only in-frame sequences that have V and J called. A part of the clones is gone; compared with another copy, unresolved V genes explain less than half, and the rest is unexplained. The V and J calls and clone size are taken from that table; D and trimming were inferred from the DNA. The sample yields 35,000 to 45,000 clones; 70% to 80% were counted once. The ten most abundant clones make up roughly 8.7% of the sample.

The V and J genes are TRBV12-2 and TRBJ1-2; the table's D call, TRBD1, was not checked against the DNA. TRBV12-2 counts as a pseudogene. This receptor was identified in a man between 70 and 80 years old with active or convalescent COVID-19. Material: peripheral blood. The sequence in DNA is TGTGCAAGTCGCTTATCGAACCTACAGGGCAACGGCTATACCTTC. Translated, this is CASRLSNLQGNGYTF.